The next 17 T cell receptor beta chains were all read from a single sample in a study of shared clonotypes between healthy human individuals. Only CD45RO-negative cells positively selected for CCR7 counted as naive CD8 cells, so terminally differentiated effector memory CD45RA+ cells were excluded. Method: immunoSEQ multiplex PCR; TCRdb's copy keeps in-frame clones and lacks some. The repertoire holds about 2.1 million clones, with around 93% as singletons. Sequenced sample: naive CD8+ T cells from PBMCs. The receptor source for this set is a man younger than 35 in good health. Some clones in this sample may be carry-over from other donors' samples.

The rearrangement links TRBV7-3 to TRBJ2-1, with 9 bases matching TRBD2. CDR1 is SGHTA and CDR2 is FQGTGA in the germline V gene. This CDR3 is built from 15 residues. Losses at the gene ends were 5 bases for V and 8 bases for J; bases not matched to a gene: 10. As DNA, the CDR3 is TGTGCCAGCAGCCAGGGTAGCGGGAGTGGTCATGAGCAGTTCTTC. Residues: CASSQGSGSGHEQFF.

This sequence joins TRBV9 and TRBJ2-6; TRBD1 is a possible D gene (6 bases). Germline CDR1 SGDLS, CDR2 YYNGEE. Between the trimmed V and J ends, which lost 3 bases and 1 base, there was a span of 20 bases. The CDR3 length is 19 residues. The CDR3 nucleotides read TGTGCCAGCAGCGGGGACATCTGGTCGGACGCGTCTGGGGCCAACGTCCTGACTTTC. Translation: CASSGDIWSDASGANVLTF.

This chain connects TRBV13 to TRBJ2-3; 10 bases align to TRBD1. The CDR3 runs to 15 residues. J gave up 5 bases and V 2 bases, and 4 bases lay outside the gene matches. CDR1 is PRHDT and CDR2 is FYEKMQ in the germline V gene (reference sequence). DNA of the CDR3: TGTGCCAGCAGCTTAAGGGGACAGGGGTTAGATACGCAGTATTTT. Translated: CASSLRGQGLDTQYF.

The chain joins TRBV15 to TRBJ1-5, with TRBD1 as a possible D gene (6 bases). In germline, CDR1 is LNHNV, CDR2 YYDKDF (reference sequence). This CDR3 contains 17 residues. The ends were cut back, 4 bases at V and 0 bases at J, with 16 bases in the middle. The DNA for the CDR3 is TGTGCCACCAGCATGGAGGGGGGATTTGGTAGCAATCAGCCCCAGCATTTT. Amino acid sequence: CATSMEGGFGSNQPQHF.

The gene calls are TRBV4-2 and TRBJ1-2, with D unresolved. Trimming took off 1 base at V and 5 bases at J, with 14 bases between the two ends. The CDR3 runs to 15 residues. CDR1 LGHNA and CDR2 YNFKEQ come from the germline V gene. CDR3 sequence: CASSQVGEPLYGYTF. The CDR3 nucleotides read TGTGCCAGCAGCCAAGTGGGTGAACCCTTATATGGCTACACCTTC.

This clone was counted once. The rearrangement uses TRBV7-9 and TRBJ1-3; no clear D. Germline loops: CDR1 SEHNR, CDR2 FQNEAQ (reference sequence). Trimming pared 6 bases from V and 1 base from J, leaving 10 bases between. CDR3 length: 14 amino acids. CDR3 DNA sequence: TGTGCCAGCAGGGAGGCGGAGTCTGGAAACACCATATATTTT. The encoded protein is CASREAESGNTIYF.

CDR3 sequence: CASSWGQGDQPQHF. DNA of the CDR3: TGTGCCAGCAGTTGGGGGCAGGGCGATCAGCCCCAGCATTTT. The chain joins TRBV2 to TRBJ1-5, with D possibly TRBD1 on 6 matching bases. V lost 5 bases and J 5 bases, leaving 13 bases between the germline ends. The germline V gene encodes CDR1 SNHLY and CDR2 FYNNEI. The length of the CDR3 is 14 residues.

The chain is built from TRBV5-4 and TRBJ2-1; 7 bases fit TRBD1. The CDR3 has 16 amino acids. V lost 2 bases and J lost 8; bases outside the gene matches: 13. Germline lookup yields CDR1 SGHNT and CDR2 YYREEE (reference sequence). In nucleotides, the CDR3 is TGTGCCAGCAGCTTTACCTTTCGAGCGCAGGGGGATGAGCAGTTCTTC. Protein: CASSFTFRAQGDEQFF.

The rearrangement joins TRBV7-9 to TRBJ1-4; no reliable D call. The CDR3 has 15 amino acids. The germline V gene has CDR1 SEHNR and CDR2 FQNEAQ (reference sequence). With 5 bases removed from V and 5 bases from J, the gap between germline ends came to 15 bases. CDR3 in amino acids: CASSPRSDRNEKLFF. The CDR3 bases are TGTGCCAGCAGCCCGCGGTCTGATAGAAATGAAAAACTGTTTTTT.

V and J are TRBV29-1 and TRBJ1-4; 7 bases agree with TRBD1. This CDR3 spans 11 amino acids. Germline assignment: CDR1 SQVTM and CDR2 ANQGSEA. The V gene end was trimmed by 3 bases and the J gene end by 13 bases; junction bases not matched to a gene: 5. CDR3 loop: CSVESTGVLFF. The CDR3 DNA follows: TGCAGCGTTGAGTCAACAGGGGTACTGTTTTTT.

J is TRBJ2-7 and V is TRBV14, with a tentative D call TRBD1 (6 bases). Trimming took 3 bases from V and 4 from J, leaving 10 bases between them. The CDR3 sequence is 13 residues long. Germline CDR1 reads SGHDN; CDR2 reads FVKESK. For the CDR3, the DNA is TGTGCCAGCAGCCAGCTCAGGGGTTACGAGCAGTACTTC. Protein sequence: CASSQLRGYEQYF.

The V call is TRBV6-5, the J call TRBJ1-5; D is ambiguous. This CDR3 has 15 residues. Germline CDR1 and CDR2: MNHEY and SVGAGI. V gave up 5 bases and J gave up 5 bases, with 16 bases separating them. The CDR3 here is CASSNSKGGHQPQHF. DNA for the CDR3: TGTGCCAGCAGTAATTCTAAGGGCGGACATCAGCCCCAGCATTTT.

CDR3 sequence: CASSLVIGETGQETQYF. The DNA for the CDR3 is TGCGCCAGCAGCTTGGTAATTGGGGAGACAGGACAAGAGACCCAGTACTTC. This sequence joins TRBV5-1 and TRBJ2-5; the D gene is possibly TRBD1 (6 bases). Germline V lookup: CDR1 SGHRS, CDR2 YFSETQ. This CDR3 is built from 17 residues. Trimming removed 0 bases from V and 2 bases from J, with 17 bases in between. The whole variable domain, filled in from reference TRBV5-1 and TRBJ2-5, reads KAGVTQTPRYLIKTRGQQVTLSCSPISGHRSVSWYQQTPGQGLQFLFEYFSETQRNKGNFPGRFSGRQFSNSRSEMNVSTLELGDSALYLCASSLVIGETGQETQYFGPGTRLLVL.

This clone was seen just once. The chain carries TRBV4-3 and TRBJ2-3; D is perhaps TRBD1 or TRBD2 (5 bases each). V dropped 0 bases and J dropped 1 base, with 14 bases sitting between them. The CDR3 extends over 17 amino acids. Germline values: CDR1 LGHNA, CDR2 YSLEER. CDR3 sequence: CASSQDGGLARTDTQYF. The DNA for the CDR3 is TGCGCCAGCAGCCAAGATGGGGGTTTGGCCCGCACAGATACGCAGTATTTT.

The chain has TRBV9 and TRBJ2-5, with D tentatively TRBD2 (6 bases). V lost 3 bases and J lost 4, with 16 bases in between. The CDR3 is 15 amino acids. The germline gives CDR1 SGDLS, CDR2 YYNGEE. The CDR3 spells CASSGGDLGRETQYF. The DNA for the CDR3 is TGTGCCAGCAGCGGCGGGGACTTAGGCCGAGAGACCCAGTACTTC.

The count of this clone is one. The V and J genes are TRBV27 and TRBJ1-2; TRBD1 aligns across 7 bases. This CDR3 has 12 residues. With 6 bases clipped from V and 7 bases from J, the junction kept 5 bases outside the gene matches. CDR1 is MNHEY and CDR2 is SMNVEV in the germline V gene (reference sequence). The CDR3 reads CASSPGGVGYTF. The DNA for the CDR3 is TGTGCCAGCAGCCCAGGGGGGGTTGGCTACACCTTC.

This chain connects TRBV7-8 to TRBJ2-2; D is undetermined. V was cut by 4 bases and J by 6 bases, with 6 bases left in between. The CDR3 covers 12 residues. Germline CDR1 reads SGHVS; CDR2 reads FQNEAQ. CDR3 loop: CASSYAAGELFF. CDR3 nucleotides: TGTGCCAGCAGCTACGCGGCCGGGGAGCTGTTTTTT.